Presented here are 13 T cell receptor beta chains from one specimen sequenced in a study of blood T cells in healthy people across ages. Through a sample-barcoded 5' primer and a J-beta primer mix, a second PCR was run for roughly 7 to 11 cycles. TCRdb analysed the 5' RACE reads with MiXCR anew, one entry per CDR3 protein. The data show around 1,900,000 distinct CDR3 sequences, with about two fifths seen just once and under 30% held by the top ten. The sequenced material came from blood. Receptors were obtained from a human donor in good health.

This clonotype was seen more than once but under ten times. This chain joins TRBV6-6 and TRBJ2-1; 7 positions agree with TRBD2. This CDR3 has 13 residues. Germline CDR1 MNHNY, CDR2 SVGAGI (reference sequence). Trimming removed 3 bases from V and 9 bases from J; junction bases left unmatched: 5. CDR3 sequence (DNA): TGTGCCAGCAGTTATCCCGGGGGGATTGAGCAGTTCTTC. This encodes CASSYPGGIEQFF.

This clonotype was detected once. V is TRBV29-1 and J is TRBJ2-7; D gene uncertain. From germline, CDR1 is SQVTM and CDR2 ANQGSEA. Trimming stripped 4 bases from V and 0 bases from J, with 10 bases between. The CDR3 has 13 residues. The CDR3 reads CSVGAGGSYEQYF. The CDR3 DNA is TGCAGCGTTGGGGCAGGCGGCTCCTACGAGCAGTACTTC.

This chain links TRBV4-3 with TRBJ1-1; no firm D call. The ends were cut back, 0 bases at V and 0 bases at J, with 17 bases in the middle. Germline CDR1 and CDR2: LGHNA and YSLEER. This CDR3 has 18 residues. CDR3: CASSQDGPRTLMNTEAFF. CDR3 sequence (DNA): TGCGCCAGCAGCCAAGATGGGCCCCGTACCTTGATGAACACTGAAGCTTTCTTT.

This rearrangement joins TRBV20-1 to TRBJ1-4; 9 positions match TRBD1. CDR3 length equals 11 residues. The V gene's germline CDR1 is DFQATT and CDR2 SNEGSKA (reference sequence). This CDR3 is CMGQGGEKLFF. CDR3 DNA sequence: TGCATGGGACAGGGAGGCGAAAAACTGTTTTTT.

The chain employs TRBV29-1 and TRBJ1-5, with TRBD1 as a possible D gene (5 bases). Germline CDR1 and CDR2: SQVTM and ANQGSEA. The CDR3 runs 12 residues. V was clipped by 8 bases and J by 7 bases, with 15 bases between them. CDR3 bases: TGCAGCATTCGGGGCGACGGGCAGCCCCAGCATTTT. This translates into CSIRGDGQPQHF.

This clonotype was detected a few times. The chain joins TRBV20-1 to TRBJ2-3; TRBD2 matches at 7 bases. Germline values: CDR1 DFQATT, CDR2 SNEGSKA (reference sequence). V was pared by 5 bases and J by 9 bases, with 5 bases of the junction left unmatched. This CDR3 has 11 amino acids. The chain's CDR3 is CSAFLADTQYF. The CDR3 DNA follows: TGCAGTGCTTTTCTAGCGGACACGCAGTATTTT.

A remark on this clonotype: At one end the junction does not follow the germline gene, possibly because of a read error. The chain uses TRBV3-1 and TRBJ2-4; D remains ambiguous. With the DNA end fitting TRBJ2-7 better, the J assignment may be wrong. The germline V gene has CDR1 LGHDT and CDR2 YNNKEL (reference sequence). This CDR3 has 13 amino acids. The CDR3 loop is CVSSQGGTYEQYF. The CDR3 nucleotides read TGTGTCAGCAGCCAAGGCGGAACCTACGAGCAGTACTTC.

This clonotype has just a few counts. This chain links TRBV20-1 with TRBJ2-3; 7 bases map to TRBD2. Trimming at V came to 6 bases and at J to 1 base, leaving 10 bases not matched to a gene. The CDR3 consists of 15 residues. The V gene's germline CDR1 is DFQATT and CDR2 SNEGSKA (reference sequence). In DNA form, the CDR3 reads TGCAGTGCCCGGGACTATCCGGGCGGCACAGATACGCAGTATTTT. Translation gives CSARDYPGGTDTQYF.

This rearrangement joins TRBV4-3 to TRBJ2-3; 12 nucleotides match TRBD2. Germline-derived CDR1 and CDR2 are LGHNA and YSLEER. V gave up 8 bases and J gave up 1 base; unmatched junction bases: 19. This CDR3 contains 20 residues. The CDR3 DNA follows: TGCGCCAGCGGTCAAGATAATATGGGACTAGCGGGCGCTCGCACAGATACGCAGTATTTT. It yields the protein CASGQDNMGLAGARTDTQYF.

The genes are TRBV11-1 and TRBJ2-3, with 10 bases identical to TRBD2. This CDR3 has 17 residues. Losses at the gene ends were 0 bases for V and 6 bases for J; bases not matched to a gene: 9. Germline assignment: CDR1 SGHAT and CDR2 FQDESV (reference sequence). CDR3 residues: CASSLAAELAGQDTQYF. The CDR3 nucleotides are TGTGCCAGCAGCTTAGCGGCGGAACTAGCGGGGCAGGATACGCAGTATTTT.

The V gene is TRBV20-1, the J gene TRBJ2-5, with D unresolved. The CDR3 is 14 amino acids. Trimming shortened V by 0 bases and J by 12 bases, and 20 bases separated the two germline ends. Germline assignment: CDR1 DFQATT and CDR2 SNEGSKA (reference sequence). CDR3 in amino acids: CSAREVLPSMPEYF. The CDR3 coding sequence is TGCAGTGCTAGAGAGGTGCTTCCGTCAATGCCAGAGTACTTC.

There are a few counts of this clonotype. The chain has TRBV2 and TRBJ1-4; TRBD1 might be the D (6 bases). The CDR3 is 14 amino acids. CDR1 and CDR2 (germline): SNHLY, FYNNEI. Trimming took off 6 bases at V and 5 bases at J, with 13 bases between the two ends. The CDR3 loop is CASRGQGINEKLFF. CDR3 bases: TGTGCCAGCAGAGGTCAGGGGATAAATGAAAAACTGTTTTTT. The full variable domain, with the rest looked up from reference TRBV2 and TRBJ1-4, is EPEVTQTPSHQVTQMGQEVILRCVPISNHLYFYWYRQILGQKVEFLVSFYNNEISEKSEIFDDQFSVERPDGSNFTLKIRSTKLEDSAMYFCASRGQGINEKLFFGSGTQLSVL.

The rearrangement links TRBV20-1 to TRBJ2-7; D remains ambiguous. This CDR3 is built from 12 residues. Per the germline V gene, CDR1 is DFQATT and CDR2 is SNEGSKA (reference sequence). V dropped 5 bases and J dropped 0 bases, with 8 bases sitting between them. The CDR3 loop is CSASWDSYEQYF. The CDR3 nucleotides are TGCAGTGCTTCCTGGGACTCCTACGAGCAGTACTTC.